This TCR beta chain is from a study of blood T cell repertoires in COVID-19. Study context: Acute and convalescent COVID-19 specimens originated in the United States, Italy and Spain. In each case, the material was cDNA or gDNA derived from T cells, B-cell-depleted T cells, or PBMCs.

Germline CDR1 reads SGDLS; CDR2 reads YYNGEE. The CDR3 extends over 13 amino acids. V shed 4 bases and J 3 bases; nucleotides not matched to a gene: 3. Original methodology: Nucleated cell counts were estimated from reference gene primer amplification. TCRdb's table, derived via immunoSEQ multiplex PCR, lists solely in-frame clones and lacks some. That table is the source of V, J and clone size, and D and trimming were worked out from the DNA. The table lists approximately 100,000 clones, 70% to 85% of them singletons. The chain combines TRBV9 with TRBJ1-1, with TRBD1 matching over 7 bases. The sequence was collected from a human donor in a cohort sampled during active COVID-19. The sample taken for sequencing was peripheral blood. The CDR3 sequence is CASSFGTDTEAFF. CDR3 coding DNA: TGTGCCAGCAGCTTCGGGACAGACACTGAAGCTTTCTTT.